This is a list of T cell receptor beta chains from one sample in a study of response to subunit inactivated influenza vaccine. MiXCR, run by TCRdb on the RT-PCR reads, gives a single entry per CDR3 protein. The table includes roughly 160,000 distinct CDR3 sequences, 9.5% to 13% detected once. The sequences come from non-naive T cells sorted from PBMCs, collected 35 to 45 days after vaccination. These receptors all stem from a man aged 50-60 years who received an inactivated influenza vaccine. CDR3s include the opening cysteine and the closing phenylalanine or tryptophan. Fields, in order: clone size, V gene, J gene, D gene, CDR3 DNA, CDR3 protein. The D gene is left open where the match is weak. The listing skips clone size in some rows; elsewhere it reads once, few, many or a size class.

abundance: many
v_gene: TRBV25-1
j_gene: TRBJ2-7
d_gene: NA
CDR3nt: TGTGCCAGCAGTGAAGGGGCCAGATACGAGCAGTACTTC
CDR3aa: CASSEGARYEQYF

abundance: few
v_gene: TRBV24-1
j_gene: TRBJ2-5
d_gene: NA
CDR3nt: TGTGCCACCAGTGATTTCGGGGGCCATGAGACCCAGTACTTC
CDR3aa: CATSDFGGHETQYF

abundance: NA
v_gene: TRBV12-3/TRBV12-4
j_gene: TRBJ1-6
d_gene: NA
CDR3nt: TGTGCCAGCAGTCCCTACCTGGGCGGTTCACCCCTCCACTTT
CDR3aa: CASSPYLGGSPLHF

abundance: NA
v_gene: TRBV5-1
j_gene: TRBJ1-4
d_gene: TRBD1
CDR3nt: TGCGCCAGCAGCTTGAGTCCGGGACAGGAGGAAAAACTGTTTTTT
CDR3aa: CASSLSPGQEEKLFF

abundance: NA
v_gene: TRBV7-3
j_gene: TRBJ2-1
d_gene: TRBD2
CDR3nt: TGTGCCAGCAGCTTAAAATCACCCGGGACTAGCGGATACAATGAGCAGTTCTTC
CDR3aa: CASSLKSPGTSGYNEQFF

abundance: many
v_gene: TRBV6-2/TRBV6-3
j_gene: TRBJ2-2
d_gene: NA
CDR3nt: TGTGCCAGCAGCCTCACCTGGAACACCGGGGAGCTGTTTTTT
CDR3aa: CASSLTWNTGELFF

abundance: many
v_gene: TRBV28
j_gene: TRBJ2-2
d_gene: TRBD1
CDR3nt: TGTGCCAGCAGTTTAGGGACAGGGCGAACCGGGGAGCTGTTTTTT
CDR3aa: CASSLGTGRTGELFF

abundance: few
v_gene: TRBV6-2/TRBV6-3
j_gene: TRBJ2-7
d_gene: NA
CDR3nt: TGTGCCAGCAGTACAGGGAGGCGACCGGACGAGCAGTACTTC
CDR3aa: CASSTGRRPDEQYF

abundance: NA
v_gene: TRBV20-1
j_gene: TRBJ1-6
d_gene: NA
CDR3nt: TGCAGTGCTAGGGGGAGGGCGGATTCACCCCTCCACTTT
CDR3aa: CSARGRADSPLHF

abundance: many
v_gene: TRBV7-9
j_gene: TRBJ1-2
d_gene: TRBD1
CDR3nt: TGTGCCAGCAGCTTACAATCAGGGGGGGATGGCTACACCTTC
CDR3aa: CASSLQSGGDGYTF

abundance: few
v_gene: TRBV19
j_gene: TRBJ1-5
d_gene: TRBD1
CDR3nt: TGTGCCAGTAGTATCAGGGGGCGCGTCGGCAATCAGCCCCAGCATTTT
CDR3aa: CASSIRGRVGNQPQHF

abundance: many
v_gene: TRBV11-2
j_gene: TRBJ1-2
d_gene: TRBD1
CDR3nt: TGTGCCAGCAGCTCGACAGGGCGGTATGGCTACACCTTC
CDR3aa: CASSSTGRYGYTF

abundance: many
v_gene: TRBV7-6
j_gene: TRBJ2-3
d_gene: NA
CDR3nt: TGTGCCAGCAGCCCCGAACAGGACTACACAGATACGCAGTATTTT
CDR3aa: CASSPEQDYTDTQYF

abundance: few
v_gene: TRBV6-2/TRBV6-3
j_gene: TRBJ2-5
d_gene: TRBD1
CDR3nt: TGTGCCAGCAGCAATTTCCCGGGACAGGGCTCAGAGACCCAGTACTTC
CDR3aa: CASSNFPGQGSETQYF

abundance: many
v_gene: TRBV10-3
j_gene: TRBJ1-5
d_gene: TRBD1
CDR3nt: TGTGCCACCGGGACAGCGATTTATCAGCCCCAGCATTTT
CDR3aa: CATGTAIYQPQHF

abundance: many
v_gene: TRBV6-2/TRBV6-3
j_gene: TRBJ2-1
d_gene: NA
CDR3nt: TGTGCCAGCAGCCCGTGGGGGAATGAGCAGTTCTTC
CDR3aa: CASSPWGNEQFF

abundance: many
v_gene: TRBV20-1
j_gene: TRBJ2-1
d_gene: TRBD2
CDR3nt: TGCAGTGCTGTCATCCGGGAGGGCCGATCCTACAATGAGCAGTTCTTC
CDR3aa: CSAVIREGRSYNEQFF

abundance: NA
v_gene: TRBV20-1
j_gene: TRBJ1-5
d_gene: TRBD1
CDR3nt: TGCAGTGCTAGACGAACGGGACAGGAGTATCAGCCCCAGCATTTT
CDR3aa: CSARRTGQEYQPQHF

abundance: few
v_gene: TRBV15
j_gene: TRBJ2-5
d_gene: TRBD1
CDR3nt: TGTGCCACCAGCAGACTCCCGGGACAGCAAGAGACCCAGTACTTC
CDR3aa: CATSRLPGQQETQYF

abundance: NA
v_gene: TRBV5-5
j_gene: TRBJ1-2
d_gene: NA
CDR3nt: TGTGCCAGCAGCTTGGTATCCGGGCGGGCGATCTATGGCTACACCTTC
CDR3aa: CASSLVSGRAIYGYTF

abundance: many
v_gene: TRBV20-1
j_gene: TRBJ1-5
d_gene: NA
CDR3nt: TGCAGTGCTACCTCCGGGGCGGGGGATCAGCCCCAGCATTTT
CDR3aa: CSATSGAGDQPQHF

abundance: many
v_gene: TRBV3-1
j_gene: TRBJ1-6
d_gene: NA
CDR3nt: TGTGCCAGCAGCCAAGATTTAGTACAGTCGAGCTCCTATAATTCACCCCTCCACTTT
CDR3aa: CASSQDLVQSSSYNSPLHF

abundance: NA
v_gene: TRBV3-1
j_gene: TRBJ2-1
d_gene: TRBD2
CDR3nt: TGTGCCAGCAGCCAAGATGGCGGGAGCTCCTACAATGAGCAGTTCTTC
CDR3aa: CASSQDGGSSYNEQFF

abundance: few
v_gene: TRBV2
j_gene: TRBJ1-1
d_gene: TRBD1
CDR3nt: TGTGCCAGCAATGGACAGGCGAGAACTGAAGCTTTCTTT
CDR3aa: CASNGQARTEAFF

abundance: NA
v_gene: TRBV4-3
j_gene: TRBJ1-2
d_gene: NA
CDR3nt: TGCGCCAGCAGCCAAGCTTACAACTATGGCTACACCTTC
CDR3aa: CASSQAYNYGYTF

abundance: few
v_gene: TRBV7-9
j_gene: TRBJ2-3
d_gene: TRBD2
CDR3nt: TGTGCCAGCAGCTTAAGCGGGGTTACGCAGTATTTT
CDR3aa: CASSLSGVTQYF

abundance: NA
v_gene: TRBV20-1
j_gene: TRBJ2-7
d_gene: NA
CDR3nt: TGCAGTGCTAACCCCCGGGATGTCGAAGAGCAGTACTTC
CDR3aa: CSANPRDVEEQYF

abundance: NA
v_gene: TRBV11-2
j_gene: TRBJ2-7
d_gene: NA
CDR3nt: TGTGCCAGCAGCTATGGGTCCTCGACTGTAGCCTACGAGCAGTACTTC
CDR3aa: CASSYGSSTVAYEQYF

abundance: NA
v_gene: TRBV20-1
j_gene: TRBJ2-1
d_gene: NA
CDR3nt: TGCAGTGCAAAGGATCCCGGAATGTTTAAGCAGTTCTTC
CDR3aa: CSAKDPGMFKQFF

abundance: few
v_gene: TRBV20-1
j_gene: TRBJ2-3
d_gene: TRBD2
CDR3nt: TGCAGGGGGTATAGCGGGAGCACAGATACGCAGTATTTT
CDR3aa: CRGYSGSTDTQYF

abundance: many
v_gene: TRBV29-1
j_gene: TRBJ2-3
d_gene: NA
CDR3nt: TGCAGCCTTAGGCTAGCCAGGGATACGCAGTATTTT
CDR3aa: CSLRLARDTQYF

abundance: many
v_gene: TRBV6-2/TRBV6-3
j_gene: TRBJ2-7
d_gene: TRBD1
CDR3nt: TGTGCCAGCAGTCGACAGGGTTGGAACGAGCAGTACTTC
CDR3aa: CASSRQGWNEQYF

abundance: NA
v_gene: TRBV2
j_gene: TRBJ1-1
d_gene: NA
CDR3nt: TGTGCCAGCAGTGATGGCAGGGCTACTCGAGCTTTCTTT
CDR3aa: CASSDGRATRAFF

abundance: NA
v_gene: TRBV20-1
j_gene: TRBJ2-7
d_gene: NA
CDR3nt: TGCAGTGCTAAAGACAGGTCGCACGAGCAGTACTTC
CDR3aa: CSAKDRSHEQYF

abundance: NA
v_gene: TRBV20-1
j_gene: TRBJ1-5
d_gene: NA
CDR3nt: TGCAGTGCTGGGTCTTGGGGGACTCATGATGCACTGTGTAGCAATCAGCCCCAGCATTTT
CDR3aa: CSAGSWGTHDALCSNQPQHF

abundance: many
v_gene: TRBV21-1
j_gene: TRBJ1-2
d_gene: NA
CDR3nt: TGTGCCAGCAGCAACCACTCAGAGGCGAACTATGGCTACACCTTC
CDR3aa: CASSNHSEANYGYTF

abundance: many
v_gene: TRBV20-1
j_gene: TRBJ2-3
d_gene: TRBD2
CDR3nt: TGCAGTGCTCGGGACTACCGCACAGATACGCAGTATTTT
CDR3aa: CSARDYRTDTQYF

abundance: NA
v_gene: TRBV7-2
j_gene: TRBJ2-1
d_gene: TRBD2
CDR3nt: TGTGCCAGCAGTTTCCGCTCAGCGGGGGGGAACAATGAGCAGTTCTTC
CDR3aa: CASSFRSAGGNNEQFF

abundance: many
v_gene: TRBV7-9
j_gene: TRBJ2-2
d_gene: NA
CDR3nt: TGTGCCAGCAGCTCCACAGGGACCGGGGAGCTGTTTTTT
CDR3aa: CASSSTGTGELFF

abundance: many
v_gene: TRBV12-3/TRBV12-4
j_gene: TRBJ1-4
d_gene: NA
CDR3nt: TGTGCCAGCAGTTTGTTCAGGGGTGAAAAACTGTTTTTT
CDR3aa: CASSLFRGEKLFF

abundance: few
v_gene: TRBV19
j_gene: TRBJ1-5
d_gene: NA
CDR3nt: TGTGCCAGTACCCGATGGGGGGACGGCAATCAGCCCCAGCATTTT
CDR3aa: CASTRWGDGNQPQHF

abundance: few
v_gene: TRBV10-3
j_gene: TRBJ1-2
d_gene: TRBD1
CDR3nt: TGTGCCATCAGTGAGGGGGGACAGGGGAACTATGGCTACACCTTC
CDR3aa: CAISEGGQGNYGYTF

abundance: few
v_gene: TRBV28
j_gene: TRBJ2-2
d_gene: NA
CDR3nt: TGTGCCAGCAGTTTCCGCGGGGAGCTGTTTTTT
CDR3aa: CASSFRGELFF

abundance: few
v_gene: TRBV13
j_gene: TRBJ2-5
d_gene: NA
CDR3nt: TGTGCCAGCAGCCCCCCCCGACAAGAGACCCAGTACTTC
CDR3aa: CASSPPRQETQYF

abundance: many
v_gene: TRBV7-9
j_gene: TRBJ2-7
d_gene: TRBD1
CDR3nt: TGTGCCAGCAGCTCCTCGTCCGGGACAGGGACCTACGAGCAGTACTTC
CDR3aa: CASSSSSGTGTYEQYF

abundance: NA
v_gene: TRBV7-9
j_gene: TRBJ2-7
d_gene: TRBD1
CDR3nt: TGTGCCAGCAGCTTAGAAAACAGGGGGACCTACGAGCAGTACTTC
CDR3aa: CASSLENRGTYEQYF

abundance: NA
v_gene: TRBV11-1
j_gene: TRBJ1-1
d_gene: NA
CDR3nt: TGTGCCAGCAGCCTTGCGGGGCGCGATTCGAACACTGAAGCTTCCTTT
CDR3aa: CASSLAGRDSNTEASF

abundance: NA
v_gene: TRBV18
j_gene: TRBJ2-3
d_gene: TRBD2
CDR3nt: TGTGCCAGCTCGGAGAGCGGGGGGACAAGCACAGATACGCAGTATTTT
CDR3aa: CASSESGGTSTDTQYF

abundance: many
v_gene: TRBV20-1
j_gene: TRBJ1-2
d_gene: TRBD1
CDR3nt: TGCAGTGCTAGAGCCGGACAGGGCATTGGCTACACCTTC
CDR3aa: CSARAGQGIGYTF